The rows below give T cell receptor beta chains drawn from one sample of a study of memory CD4+ T cells and cytomegalovirus serostatus. Some clones are missing from TCRdb's copy, which holds only in-frame ones; the method was immunoSEQ multiplex PCR. The sample has under 55,000 clones; approximately 82% are singletons. Material: memory CD4+ T cells from blood. Receptors were obtained from an adult in good health and CMV-seropositive. Both conserved end residues are part of each CDR3. D genes are given only for firm matches. Rows may omit the clone size; those that give it use once, few, many or a size class.

CDR3	DNA	J	V	D	size
CASSPPSGQGGELFF	TGTGCCAGCTCACCACCAAGCGGGCAGGGCGGGGAGCTGTTTTTT	TRBJ2-2	TRBV18	.	.
CASSSGQSYEQYF	TGTGCCAGCTCCTCAGGACAGTCCTACGAGCAGTACTTC	TRBJ2-7	TRBV18	.	few
CASSLGRSSGANVLTF	TGTGCCAGCAGCTTGGGGCGGAGCTCTGGGGCCAACGTCCTGACTTTC	TRBJ2-6	TRBV5-8	.	.
CASSEGGSYEQYF	TGTGCCAGCAGTGAAGGAGGGTCCTACGAGCAGTACTTC	TRBJ2-7	TRBV6-1	.	.
CASRKVRGPYEQYF	TGTGCCAGTCGGAAGGTCAGGGGGCCCTACGAGCAGTACTTC	TRBJ2-7	TRBV11-2	TRBD1	.
CSVSPGRYTEAFF	TGCAGCGTTTCTCCGGGACGGTACACTGAAGCTTTCTTT	TRBJ1-1	TRBV29-1	.	once
CASSPGRNYGYTF	TGTGCCAGCAGCCCCGGACGGAACTATGGCTACACCTTC	TRBJ1-2	TRBV14	.	.
CATSRLAGALGELFF	TGTGCCACCAGCCGCTTAGCGGGAGCTCTCGGGGAGCTGTTTTTT	TRBJ2-2	TRBV15	TRBD2	.
CASSFPRETQYF	TGTGCCAGCAGCTTCCCGAGGGAGACCCAGTACTTC	TRBJ2-5	TRBV7-6	.	.
CASSLRFAQGHRGYYGYTF	TGTGCCAGCAGTTTAAGGTTCGCACAGGGACATCGCGGGTACTATGGCTACACCTTC	TRBJ1-2	TRBV27	.	once
CASSLGSGTDTQYF	TGTGCCAGCAGCTTGGGGTCAGGCACAGATACGCAGTATTTT	TRBJ2-3	TRBV5-4	.	.
CASTPGTSGTRELFF	TGTGCCAGCACCCCCGGGACTAGCGGGACCCGGGAGCTGTTTTTT	TRBJ2-2	TRBV2	TRBD2	.
CASSLGGTRPQHF	TGTGCCAGCAGTTTGGGGGGAACTAGGCCCCAGCATTTT	TRBJ1-5	TRBV28	.	.
CASSQEMRRNTGELFF	TGCGCCAGCAGCCAAGAGATGCGTAGGAACACCGGGGAGCTGTTTTTT	TRBJ2-2	TRBV4-3	.	.
CSAYRDQRAFF	TGCAGTGCCTACAGGGACCAGAGGGCTTTCTTT	TRBJ1-1	TRBV20-1	.	few
CACQTVSGNTIYF	TGTGCCTGCCAAACGGTCTCTGGAAACACCATATATTTT	TRBJ1-3	TRBV30	.	.
CASRTGGGYTF	TGTGCCAGCCGAACAGGAGGTGGCTACACCTTC	TRBJ1-2	TRBV2	.	.
CASSGSSQGASSYGYTF	TGTGCCAGCAGCGGCAGCAGTCAGGGGGCAAGTTCCTATGGCTACACCTTC	TRBJ1-2	TRBV7-2	TRBD1	once
CASSPTGTPRSNEKLFF	TGTGCCAGCAGCCCTACCGGGACACCCAGGAGTAATGAAAAACTGTTTTTT	TRBJ1-4	TRBV7-2	.	.
CASSLVVAGSTDTQYF	TGTGCCAGCAGCTTAGTCGTAGCGGGGAGCACAGATACGCAGTATTTT	TRBJ2-3	TRBV7-3	TRBD2	.
CASQGANGYTF	TGTGCCAGTCAGGGGGCAAATGGCTACACCTTC	TRBJ1-2	TRBV19	TRBD1	.
CASSLTYRNQQAFF	TGTGCCAGCAGCCTTACATATCGCAACCAACAAGCTTTCTTT	TRBJ1-1	TRBV7-9	.	.
CASLPDREKSKEKLFF	TGTGCCAGCTTACCGGACAGGGAAAAATCGAAGGAAAAACTGTTTTTT	TRBJ1-4	TRBV6-6	TRBD1	once
CASSLVSGPTLTEAFF	TGCGCCAGCAGCTTGGTATCTGGCCCAACGCTTACGGAAGCTTTCTTT	TRBJ1-1	TRBV5-1	.	.
CASSRVNTEAFF	TGTGCCAGCAGCAGAGTGAACACTGAAGCTTTCTTT	TRBJ1-1	TRBV7-2	.	.
CASSLDLQRETQYF	TGCGCCAGCAGCTTAGACCTCCAAAGGGAGACCCAGTACTTC	TRBJ2-5	TRBV5-1	.	.
CASGRDRRSYNEQFF	TGTGCCAGCGGCCGGGACAGGAGATCCTACAATGAGCAGTTCTTC	TRBJ2-1	TRBV27	TRBD1	.
CASSTRQKLTDTQYF	TGTGCCAGCTCAACACGCCAGAAACTCACAGATACGCAGTATTTT	TRBJ2-3	TRBV18	.	.
CASSPQGSSSGANVLTF	TGTGCCAGCTCACCACAGGGATCAAGCTCTGGGGCCAACGTCCTGACTTTC	TRBJ2-6	TRBV18	.	.
CASSPTGPGELFF	TGTGCCAGTAGTCCAACAGGGCCCGGGGAGCTGTTTTTT	TRBJ2-2	TRBV19	.	.
CASSLTSGMETQYF	TGTGCCAGCAGCTTGACTAGCGGGATGGAGACCCAGTACTTC	TRBJ2-5	TRBV7-2	TRBD2	.
CASSARPQGPGTEAFF	TGTGCCAGCAGCGCACGCCCACAGGGTCCGGGCACTGAAGCTTTCTTT	TRBJ1-1	TRBV9	.	.
CASSWANEQFF	TGTGCCAGCAGTTGGGCCAATGAGCAGTTCTTC	TRBJ2-1	TRBV28	.	few
CASSQGQGLGDEQFF	TGTGCCAGCAGCCAAGGGCAGGGTCTTGGGGATGAGCAGTTCTTC	TRBJ2-1	TRBV7-2	.	.
CASSEARSGRNNEQFF	TGTGCCAGCAGTGAAGCCCGTAGCGGGAGGAACAATGAGCAGTTCTTC	TRBJ2-1	TRBV25-1	TRBD2	.
CASSSLLDTQYF	TGTGCCAGCAGCTCGCTGTTAGATACGCAGTATTTT	TRBJ2-3	TRBV7-8	.	.
CASSLSDSLNTEAFF	TGTGCCAGCAGCCTTTCGGACAGCCTGAACACTGAAGCTTTCTTT	TRBJ1-1	TRBV11-2	.	.
CASSVGGRGNTIYF	TGTGCCAGCAGCGTAGGGGGCCGAGGAAACACCATATATTTT	TRBJ1-3	TRBV9	.	.
CASSPGSQSEINQPQHF	TGTGCCAGCAGCCCCGGGAGCCAATCGGAAATCAATCAGCCCCAGCATTTT	TRBJ1-5	TRBV9	.	.
CASSYMGTDTYEQYF	TGTGCCAGCAGTTACATGGGGACCGATACCTACGAGCAGTACTTC	TRBJ2-7	TRBV6-7	.	once
CASRPTGPEAFF	TGTGCCAGCAGGCCGACAGGTCCTGAAGCTTTCTTT	TRBJ1-1	TRBV7-9	.	.
CASSITGGGQPQHF	TGTGCCAGTAGTATAACGGGGGGCGGTCAGCCCCAGCATTTT	TRBJ1-5	TRBV19	.	.
CASNLDSWEKLFF	TGTGCCAGCAACTTGGACAGTTGGGAAAAACTGTTTTTT	TRBJ1-4	TRBV2	.	few
CASRKYGLAGLEQYF	TGTGCCAGCAGGAAATATGGACTAGCGGGTCTCGAGCAGTACTTC	TRBJ2-7	TRBV11-2	TRBD2	.
CASSQEGTGINTEAFF	TGTGCCAGCAGCCAAGAAGGTACGGGAATAAACACTGAAGCTTTCTTT	TRBJ1-1	TRBV14	.	.
CASSLAFGAGTEAFF	TGTGCCAGCAGCTTAGCTTTTGGGGCTGGGACTGAAGCTTTCTTT	TRBJ1-1	TRBV7-9	.	.
CASSLSAGPGGYTF	TGTGCCAGCAGTTTATCGGCAGGACCCGGAGGCTACACCTTC	TRBJ1-2	TRBV27	.	.
CASSQSDRAGYTF	TGTGCCAGCAGCCAATCCGACAGGGCTGGCTACACCTTC	TRBJ1-2	TRBV6-5	TRBD1	.
CASSPYADTQYF	TGTGCCAGCTCACCATATGCAGATACGCAGTATTTT	TRBJ2-3	TRBV18	.	medium-sized
CASRPGQPYGYTF	TGTGCCAGCAGGCCGGGACAGCCCTATGGCTACACCTTC	TRBJ1-2	TRBV6-5	TRBD1	.
CAWSAGSKANEQFF	TGTGCCTGGAGCGCCGGATCCAAGGCGAATGAGCAGTTCTTC	TRBJ2-1	TRBV30	.	.
CASSLAPHRSYGYTF	TGTGCCAGCAGCTTAGCGCCTCATAGATCCTATGGCTACACCTTC	TRBJ1-2	TRBV7-2	.	.
CASSNRGASNYGYTF	TGTGCCAGCAGTAATCGGGGGGCAAGTAACTATGGCTACACCTTC	TRBJ1-2	TRBV6-6	.	.
CASGLARGRSSYEQYF	TGTGCTAGTGGTTTAGCGAGGGGCCGGAGCTCCTACGAGCAGTACTTC	TRBJ2-7	TRBV12-5	.	.
CASSQDGDRGSYEQYF	TGCGCCAGCAGCCAAGACGGAGACAGGGGCTCCTACGAGCAGTACTTC	TRBJ2-7	TRBV4-1	TRBD1	.
CASRLSQSLSYEQYF	TGTGCCAGCAGGTTATCTCAGTCCCTCTCCTACGAGCAGTACTTC	TRBJ2-7	TRBV7-8	.	.
CASSGIQRVTDTQYF	TGTGCCAGCAGCGGGATACAGAGGGTCACAGATACGCAGTATTTT	TRBJ2-3	TRBV6-6	.	.
CASTLRVGAGELFF	TGTGCCAGCACCCTCCGGGTGGGAGCCGGGGAGCTGTTTTTT	TRBJ2-2	TRBV7-9	.	.
CAAREFSSNTEAFF	TGTGCAGCGAGGGAGTTCAGTTCGAACACTGAAGCTTTCTTT	TRBJ1-1	TRBV30	.	.
CASSLSTGSLMNTEAFF	TGTGCCAGCTCACTATCGACAGGCTCTCTCATGAACACTGAAGCTTTCTTT	TRBJ1-1	TRBV18	.	.